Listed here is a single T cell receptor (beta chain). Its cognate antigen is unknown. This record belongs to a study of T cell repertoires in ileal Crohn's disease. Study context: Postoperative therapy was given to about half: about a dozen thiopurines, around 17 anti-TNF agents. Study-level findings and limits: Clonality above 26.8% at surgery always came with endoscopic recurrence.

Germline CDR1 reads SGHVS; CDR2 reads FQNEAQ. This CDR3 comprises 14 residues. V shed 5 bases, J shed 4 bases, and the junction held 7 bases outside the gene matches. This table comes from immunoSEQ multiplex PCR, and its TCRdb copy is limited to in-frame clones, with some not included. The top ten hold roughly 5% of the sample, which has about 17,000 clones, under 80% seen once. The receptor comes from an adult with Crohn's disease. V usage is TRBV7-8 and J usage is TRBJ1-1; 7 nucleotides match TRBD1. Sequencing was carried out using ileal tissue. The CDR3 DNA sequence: TGTGCCAGCAGCATAAGACAGGGTAGCACTGAAGCTTTCTTT. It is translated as CASSIRQGSTEAFF.